These T cell receptor beta chains were read from a single sample in a study of blood T cell repertoires in COVID-19. The method was immunoSEQ multiplex PCR; TCRdb's version includes in-frame clones alone and lacks a portion of them. The profile shows roughly 150,000 clones, approximately 80% of them singletons. The source material was PBMCs or T cells enriched from blood (not recorded which). Source of these receptors: a man between 40 and 49 years old who had recovered from COVID-19. CDR3s include the opening cysteine and the closing phenylalanine or tryptophan. The D gene is left open where the match is weak. The size of a clone is reported for some rows only, either as once, few or many, or as a class for expanded clones.

j_call	d_call	clone_size	v_call	cdr3_aa	cdr3_nt
TRBJ1-6	-	-	TRBV9	CASSVALQNSPLHF	TGTGCCAGCAGCGTAGCTCTACAGAATTCACCCCTCCACTTT
TRBJ1-5	-	-	TRBV23-1	CASQSWQYSNQPQHF	TGCGCCAGTCAGTCGTGGCAGTATAGCAATCAGCCCCAGCATTTT
TRBJ2-7	-	few	TRBV21-1	CASSKARPSDTYEQYF	TGTGCCAGCAGCAAAGCGCGGCCGAGTGATACCTACGAGCAGTACTTC
TRBJ1-3	-	-	TRBV2	CASSDRAGNTIYF	TGTGCCAGCAGTGACAGGGCAGGAAACACCATATATTTT
TRBJ1-6	-	once	TRBV5-4	CASKAAPGSSYNSPLHF	TGTGCCAGCAAAGCGGCCCCGGGCAGCTCCTATAATTCACCCCTCCACTTT
TRBJ2-7	TRBD1	few	TRBV7-9	CASSLWDRAGEQYF	TGTGCCAGCAGCTTATGGGACAGGGCGGGCGAGCAGTACTTC
TRBJ1-2	-	once	TRBV30	CAWSPTGRGANYGYTF	TGTGCCTGGAGTCCTACAGGGAGGGGGGCGAACTATGGCTACACCTTC
TRBJ1-3	-	-	TRBV30	CAWSLVGNTIYF	TGTGCCTGGAGTCTCGTGGGAAACACCATATATTTT
TRBJ2-1	-	-	TRBV5-8	CASSLGQFSYNEQFF	TGTGCCAGCAGCTTGGGACAGTTCTCCTACAATGAGCAGTTCTTC
TRBJ2-2	TRBD2	-	TRBV5-8	CASSLAGYNTGELFF	TGTGCCAGCAGTTTAGCGGGGTATAACACCGGGGAGCTGTTTTTT
TRBJ1-3	-	once	TRBV11-2	CASSLVWASTGNTIYF	TGTGCCAGCAGCTTAGTCTGGGCCTCAACTGGAAACACCATATATTTT
TRBJ2-7	TRBD2	-	TRBV7-2	CASSLESGGAYEQYF	TGTGCCAGCAGCCTAGAGTCGGGGGGGGCCTACGAGCAGTACTTC
TRBJ1-4	TRBD1	few	TRBV18	CASSPGTEDWEKLFF	TGTGCCAGCTCACCGGGGACAGAGGACTGGGAAAAACTGTTTTTT
TRBJ2-5	-	-	TRBV18	CASSPEGGETQYF	TGTGCCAGCTCACCAGAGGGCGGAGAGACCCAGTACTTC
TRBJ1-5	-	few	TRBV6-6	CASSADNQPQHF	TGTGCCAGCAGTGCGGATAATCAGCCCCAGCATTTT
TRBJ1-6	-	few	TRBV10-3	CAIRGGWGVSSPLHF	TGTGCCATCCGCGGGGGGTGGGGGGTAAGCTCACCCCTCCACTTT
TRBJ1-5	-	-	TRBV24-1	CATTDSSGQPQHF	TGTGCCACCACGGACAGCTCGGGTCAGCCCCAGCATTTT
TRBJ2-1	-	few	TRBV5-3	CARYTCSYNEQFF	-
TRBJ2-5	TRBD1	-	TRBV18	CASHRGLRGETQYF	TGTGCCAGCCACAGGGGCCTGAGAGGGGAGACCCAGTACTTC
TRBJ1-4	TRBD1	-	TRBV30	CAWSLYRAGGNEKLFF	TGTGCCTGGAGTCTCTACCGGGCAGGGGGGAATGAAAAACTGTTTTTT
TRBJ2-5	-	-	TRBV28	CASSLGRTPGTQYF	TGTGCCAGCAGTTTAGGGAGGACCCCCGGGACCCAGTACTTC
TRBJ1-2	-	few	TRBV25-1	CASSEQGFNYGYTF	TGTGCCAGCAGTGAACAGGGGTTCAACTATGGCTACACCTTC
TRBJ1-2	TRBD1	-	TRBV2	CASSDIIRGQGTDGYTF	TGTGCCAGCAGTGATATAATTAGGGGACAGGGGACGGATGGCTACACCTTC
TRBJ2-1	-	-	TRBV10-2	CASMRGPSLVDEQFF	TGCGCCAGCATGCGGGGGCCCTCCCTCGTAGATGAGCAGTTCTTC
TRBJ1-3	-	few	TRBV5-6	CASSLGAGRNTIYF	TGTGCCAGCAGCTTAGGGGCCGGTAGGAACACCATATATTTT
TRBJ2-3	-	-	TRBV3-1/TRBV3-2	CASSHDWTDTQYF	TGTGCCAGCAGCCACGACTGGACAGATACGCAGTATTTT
TRBJ2-7	-	few	TRBV28	CASSLPLGGAGYEQYF	TGTGCCAGCAGTTTACCCCTGGGGGGGGCGGGTTACGAGCAGTACTTC
TRBJ1-2	-	-	TRBV4-1	CASSPFERDYGYTF	TGCGCCAGCAGCCCCTTTGAGAGGGACTATGGCTACACCTTC
TRBJ1-2	TRBD1	-	TRBV6-5	CASRQGAINYGYTF	TGTGCCAGCAGACAGGGGGCCATTAACTATGGCTACACCTTC
TRBJ2-2	-	-	TRBV7-9	CASSLKQTNTGELFF	TGTGCCAGCAGCTTAAAACAGACGAACACCGGGGAGCTGTTTTTT
TRBJ2-1	TRBD1	-	TRBV29-1	CSANQGDEQFF	TGCAGCGCTAACCAGGGGGATGAGCAGTTCTTC
TRBJ2-3	TRBD2	-	TRBV7-7	CASSPRLAGEGDTQYF	TGTGCCAGCAGCCCGAGACTAGCGGGGGAGGGAGATACGCAGTATTTT
TRBJ1-2	-	-	TRBV11-2	CASSLGPEAYGYTF	TGTGCCAGCAGCTTAGGTCCGGAGGCGTACGGCTACACCTTC
TRBJ2-3	-	once	TRBV7-9	CASSLGGGAIADTQYF	TGTGCCAGCAGCTTAGGTGGGGGGGCAATAGCAGATACGCAGTATTTT
TRBJ1-2	TRBD1	-	TRBV28	CASSLTGGAFIYTF	TGTGCCAGCAGTTTGACAGGGGGCGCGTTCATCTACACCTTC
TRBJ2-2	-	-	TRBV11-1	CASSLRQGTRELFF	TGTGCCAGCAGCTTACGGCAGGGGACGAGGGAGCTGTTTTTT
TRBJ1-4	TRBD1	-	TRBV3-1/TRBV3-2	CASSPGSRTGKKLFF	TGTGCCAGCAGCCCAGGGTCCCGGACAGGGAAGAAACTGTTTTTT
TRBJ2-7	-	-	TRBV4-1	CASSLGPASSYEQYF	TGCGCCAGCAGCCTTGGGCCGGCCAGCTCCTACGAGCAGTACTTC
TRBJ2-3	TRBD1	-	TRBV7-9	CASSPKGQGADTQYF	TGTGCCAGCAGCCCAAAAGGACAGGGAGCAGATACGCAGTATTTT
TRBJ1-1	-	-	TRBV6-2/TRBV6-3	CASSRGGGGTEAFF	TGTGCCAGCAGTAGGGGGGGCGGTGGCACTGAAGCTTTCTTT
TRBJ1-6	-	-	TRBV19	CASTGDTFSPLHF	TGTGCCAGTACCGGGGACACCTTTTCACCCCTCCACTTT
TRBJ2-1	TRBD1	-	TRBV29-1	CSGTRGLSSYNEQFF	TGCAGCGGAACCAGGGGGTTAAGCTCCTACAATGAGCAGTTCTTC
TRBJ2-5	TRBD2	-	TRBV29-1	CGGSGGRGETQYF	TGCGGTGGAAGCGGGGGCCGGGGAGAGACCCAGTACTTC
TRBJ1-1	-	-	TRBV11-2	CASSGQTNTEAFF	TGTGCCAGCAGCGGACAGACGAACACTGAAGCTTTCTTT
TRBJ2-1	-	many	TRBV12-5	CASGSGSVYNEQFF	TGTGCTAGTGGTTCGGGATCCGTCTACAATGAGCAGTTCTTC
TRBJ1-2	TRBD1	-	TRBV30	CARYQGAGYGYTF	TGTGCCCGATACCAGGGGGCAGGCTATGGCTACACCTTC
TRBJ1-4	-	-	TRBV4-2	CASSQAREMNEKLFF	TGTGCCAGCAGCCAAGCACGAGAAATGAATGAAAAACTGTTTTTT
TRBJ1-1	-	-	TRBV7-9	CAWGGNTEAFF	TGTGCCTGGGGCGGGAACACTGAAGCTTTCTTT
TRBJ2-2	-	-	TRBV5-1	CASSPRGAGDVTGELFF	TGCGCCAGCAGCCCCCGGGGAGCCGGGGATGTCACCGGGGAGCTGTTTTTT
TRBJ2-5	-	-	TRBV7-9	CASSLVQTSSKETQYF	TGTGCCAGCAGCTTAGTCCAGACTAGTAGTAAAGAGACCCAGTACTTC
TRBJ1-1	-	-	TRBV5-1	CASSWSADPGTEAFF	TGCGCCAGCAGCTGGTCGGCAGACCCAGGGACTGAAGCTTTCTTT